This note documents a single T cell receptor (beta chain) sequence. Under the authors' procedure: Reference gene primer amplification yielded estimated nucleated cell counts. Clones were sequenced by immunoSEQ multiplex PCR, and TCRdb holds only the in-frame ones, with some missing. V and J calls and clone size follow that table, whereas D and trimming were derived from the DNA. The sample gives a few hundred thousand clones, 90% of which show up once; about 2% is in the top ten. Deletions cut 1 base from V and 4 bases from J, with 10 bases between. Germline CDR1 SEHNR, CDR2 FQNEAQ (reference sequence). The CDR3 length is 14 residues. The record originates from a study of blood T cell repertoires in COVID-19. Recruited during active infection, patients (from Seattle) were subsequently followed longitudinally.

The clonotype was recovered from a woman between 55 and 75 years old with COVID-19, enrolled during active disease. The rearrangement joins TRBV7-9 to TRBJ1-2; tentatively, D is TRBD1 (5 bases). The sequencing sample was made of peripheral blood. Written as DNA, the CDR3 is TGTGCCAGCAGCTTAGAGTGGCAGGGCTATGGCTACACCTTC. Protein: CASSLEWQGYGYTF.